This TCR beta chain was documented in a study of blood T cell repertoires in COVID-19 (dated by TCRdb to 2020 to 2021). The study in broad terms: Collaborator samples came from the United States, Italy and Spain and covered acute and convalescent phases of COVID-19. The repertoires were released in a freely available public database meant as a resource for research on the immune response to SARS-CoV-2. The samples were drawn from the first 160 participants of the ongoing ImmuneRACE study and from more than 1,000 subjects provided by 6 global collaborators. The material from the prospective study consisted of cDNA or gDNA derived from T cells, B-cell-depleted T cells, or PBMCs. Subjects who had been exposed to COVID-19, were actively infected with it, or had recovered from it provided the deeply sampled blood TCRbeta repertoires that made up the dataset. Where HLA class I and class II types were available, the types were taken from metadata supplied by the sample provider, not from assay-based typing. A de-identified subject ID, COVID-19 status, age in years and sex were almost always included in the sample metadata.

Of note for this clone: This receptor's antigen is unknown. Per-base quality was not reported, and no clone a single base away is much larger than it.

From cysteine to phenylalanine, the CDR3 is 12 amino acids long. CDR3 DNA is the only sequence kept; it has 36 bases, read in frame from the first base. V loses 2 bases, J loses 7 bases, and the germline ends lie 8 bases apart. In the germline V gene, CDR1 corresponds to MNHEY and CDR2 to SVGAGI. TCRbeta CDR3 regions were amplified from genomic DNA using the immunoSEQ Assay, a bias-controlled multiplex PCR. Per the authors' processing: The number of nucleated cells in each sample was estimated by amplification of reference gene primers within the assay. To quantify the absolute abundance of each unique TCRbeta CDR3 rearrangement, sequence reads were collapsed and filtered. For each sample, productive Simpson clonality was calculated by taking the square root of Simpson's diversity index across productive rearrangements. The table was pulled from immuneACCESS by TCRdb, which kept in-frame rearrangements only. Such tables lose some clones; where checked, under half of the loss comes from unresolved V genes, and the rest has no known cause. The DNA gave D and trimming, while V, J and clone size come from that table. The sample profile shows fewer than 200,000 clones; 87% of them were found once. Over 0.95% of the sample is held by the ten biggest clonotypes.

Overall study outcomes, separate from this receptor: The amount of clinical and demographic metadata varied by source and participant and was provided uncurated.

In the prospective study, participants were roughly 18 to 95 years old, resided in around 25 geographic areas of the United States, and were enrolled through a virtual design. To assign participants to cohorts, the prospective study relied on clinical history that participants themselves reported in a screening survey and a study questionnaire. Mobile phlebotomists in the prospective study collected whole blood, serum and a nasopharyngeal or oropharyngeal swab from every participant. Over a 2-month period, participants in the prospective study had the option of providing additional blood draws and questionnaires. Before DNA extraction, prospective study blood samples were shipped either frozen or at room temperature.

The sequence derives from a human donor with acute COVID-19. The donor label of this sample is uncertain. Sequencing was carried out using PBMCs or T cells enriched from blood (not recorded which). The sequence is built from TRBV6-5 and TRBJ1-2; the D gene is not confidently resolved. The CDR3 reads as follows: CASSYGEGGYTF. The nucleotide sequence reads TGTGCCAGCAGTTACGGGGAGGGTGGCTACACCTTC.